These T cell receptor beta chains were read from a single sample in a study of blood T cell repertoires in COVID-19. Method: immunoSEQ multiplex PCR; TCRdb's copy keeps in-frame clones and lacks some. Among about 100,000 clones listed, approximately 91% were seen once. Sequenced sample: peripheral blood. These receptors came from a middle-aged man with active COVID-19. Both conserved end residues are part of each CDR3. Fields, in order: V gene, D gene, J gene, CDR3 protein. A D gene is named only where the DNA matches it firmly.

>TRBV27|.|TRBJ2-1
CASSLEGGRRFF
>TRBV11-2|.|TRBJ1-4
CASSPSGGNEKLFF
>TRBV3-1/TRBV3-2|TRBD1|TRBJ1-1
CASSPGGTEAFF
>TRBV6-4|TRBD2|TRBJ2-3
CASSDSGLGSDTQYF
>TRBV7-2|TRBD2|TRBJ2-2
CASKTLAGGATGELFF
>TRBV7-2|TRBD1|TRBJ2-5
CASSSNRDRETQYF
>TRBV18|.|TRBJ1-6
CASSPIMGQGSSPLHF
>TRBV2|TRBD2|TRBJ2-1
CASRAGLAGRNEQFF
>TRBV15|TRBD1|TRBJ2-7
CATSRRPGQGHYEQYF
>TRBV6-2/TRBV6-3|TRBD2|TRBJ2-5
CASSYLGLAGDDETQYF
>TRBV3-1/TRBV3-2|.|TRBJ2-2
CASCLGGRWNTGELFF
>TRBV3-1/TRBV3-2|TRBD1|TRBJ2-2
CASSPTGGGGGELFF
>TRBV5-1|TRBD1|TRBJ1-3
CASSFGGTDRGIGGNTIYF
>TRBV5-4|.|TRBJ1-5
CASSLGFGQPQHF
>TRBV4-1|TRBD2|TRBJ2-1
CASSPSGTTYNEQFF
>TRBV19|.|TRBJ1-5
CASSIGPGGGHTLYSNQPQHF
>TRBV28|TRBD1|TRBJ1-2
CASSPATGQGLRYYGYTF
>TRBV27|TRBD1|TRBJ2-2
CASRGQPGGELFF
>TRBV29-1|TRBD1|TRBJ1-2
CSVTTGTGFGYTF
>TRBV15|.|TRBJ1-5
CATSRDKGQGQPQHF
>TRBV28|TRBD2|TRBJ2-1
CASSSAGLAGNNEQFF
>TRBV5-1|.|TRBJ2-1
CASSKTPGNNEQFF
>TRBV29-1|.|TRBJ1-1
CSEIKQGRDTEAFF
>TRBV10-2|TRBD1|TRBJ2-2
CASRQGLNTGELFF
>TRBV5-6|.|TRBJ2-5
CASSPASGSRGTQYF
>TRBV2|.|TRBJ2-4
CATWAVAKNIQYF
>TRBV7-7|TRBD2|TRBJ2-1
CASSVRLGLASYNEQFF
>TRBV9|TRBD1|TRBJ2-5
CASSVVGDRQETQYF
>TRBV24-1|.|TRBJ2-1
CATSDAHGLGMGPYNEQFF
>TRBV18|.|TRBJ2-2
CASSPSRSNNNTGELFF
>TRBV19|TRBD1|TRBJ2-6
CASSPGGQGWSGANVLTF
>TRBV7-9|.|TRBJ1-1
CASSPQGQSGTEAFF
>TRBV7-8|.|TRBJ1-2
CASSLGGQHNYGYTF
>TRBV6-5|.|TRBJ1-1
CASRSGRGVTEAFF
>TRBV24-1|TRBD1|TRBJ2-5
CATSDPGGAETQYF
>TRBV4-1|TRBD1|TRBJ1-1
CASSQASRGEITEAFF
>TRBV7-2|.|TRBJ2-3
CASSLSVVALDTQYF
>TRBV6-5|.|TRBJ2-5
CASSYTQQETQYF
>TRBV5-1|TRBD2|TRBJ2-1
CASSKTSGSSYNEQFF
>TRBV5-4|.|TRBJ2-5
CASSLPSVQETQYF
>TRBV11-2|TRBD2|TRBJ2-1
CASSRPRTSMVDEQFF